The 23 T cell receptor beta chains in this list originate from one sample, sequenced in a study of neurological immune-mediated disorders. Time point reported: technical triplicate 2. MiXCR was run by TCRdb on the 5' RACE reads, yielding one entry per CDR3 protein. In the table there are more than 30,000 distinct CDR3 sequences, roughly 15% of which are singletons. The sample consisted of CD4+ T cells from blood. These receptor sequences come from a female donor with HTLV-1-associated myelopathy (HAM/TSP).

The sample holds many counts of this clonotype. The gene calls are TRBV5-1 and TRBJ2-1, with TRBD2 matching 13 bases. This CDR3 spans 18 amino acids. Germline V gene sequence: CDR1 SGHRS, CDR2 YFSETQ. V shed 3 bases, J shed 4 bases, and the junction held 10 bases outside the gene matches. The CDR3 reads CASSSGLAGARSYNEQFF. The CDR3 DNA reads TGCGCCAGCAGCTCTGGACTAGCGGGAGCGAGATCTTACAATGAGCAGTTCTTC.

This clonotype has a count of ten or more. This chain connects TRBV20-1 to TRBJ2-5, with D possibly TRBD1 on 6 matching bases. Germline assignment: CDR1 DFQATT and CDR2 SNEGSKA (reference sequence). V lost 2 bases to trimming and J lost 5 bases, with 18 bases between them. This CDR3 is 15 amino acids long. CDR3: CSARPPNRAHETQYF. Written as DNA, the CDR3 is TGCAGTGCTAGACCCCCGAACAGGGCTCACGAGACCCAGTACTTC.

In this sample, this clonotype is medium-sized. The V gene is TRBV7-3, the J gene TRBJ2-3; the D gene is possibly TRBD1 (6 bases). CDR3 length: 14 amino acids. Trimming shortened V by 3 bases and J by 1 base, and 8 bases separated the two germline ends. Germline V lookup: CDR1 SGHTA, CDR2 FQGTGA. The chain's CDR3 is CASSFGGGTDTQYF. The CDR3 DNA reads TGTGCCAGCAGCTTTGGGGGCGGCACAGATACGCAGTATTTT.

The chain joins TRBV5-1 to TRBJ1-3; D unclear. CDR1 is SGHRS, CDR2 YFSETQ, per germline. This CDR3 is 16 amino acids long. V dropped 1 base and J dropped 0 bases, with 11 bases sitting between them. The CDR3, as DNA: TGCGCCAGCAGCTTGTCCGCGGGAGCCTCTGGAAACACCATATATTTT. Encoded protein: CASSLSAGASGNTIYF.

V and J are TRBV11-2 and TRBJ2-5, with D possibly being TRBD1 (5 bases). Germline loops: CDR1 SGHAT, CDR2 FQNNGV. With 9 bases removed from V and 5 bases from J, the gap between germline ends came to 19 bases. The CDR3 runs 14 residues. The chain's CDR3 is CARSRFRERETQYF. As DNA, the CDR3 is TGTGCCAGAAGCCGGTTCAGGGAAAGGGAGACCCAGTACTTC.

The V gene is TRBV4-2, the J gene TRBJ2-3, with D unresolved. The V end lost 0 bases, the J end lost 1 base, and 8 bases lay between the germline ends. Looked up from germline, CDR1 is LGHNA and CDR2 is YNFKEQ. This CDR3 spans 15 amino acids. This CDR3 reads CASSQDLRGTDTQYF. The CDR3 nucleotides are TGTGCCAGCAGCCAAGATCTCCGGGGCACAGATACGCAGTATTTT.

This clonotype occurred many times. This chain joins TRBV20-1 and TRBJ1-2; D is ambiguous. Trimming cost V 6 bases and J 6 bases, with 20 bases left between them. Per germline, CDR1 DFQATT and CDR2 SNEGSKA (reference sequence). CDR3 length: 14 amino acids. The CDR3 reads CSATQQRTGDGYTF. DNA of the CDR3: TGCAGTGCAACACAACAGCGAACTGGGGATGGCTACACCTTC.

This clonotype was observed at least ten times. V usage is TRBV29-1 and J usage is TRBJ2-7; TRBD2 matches 7 bases. Germline CDR1 is SQVTM and CDR2 is ANQGSEA. The CDR3 totals 13 residues. Trimming removed 4 bases from V and 3 bases from J; junction bases left unmatched: 6. CDR3 residues: CSVGLADNYEQYF. CDR3 DNA: TGCAGCGTTGGTCTAGCGGACAACTACGAGCAGTACTTC.

As concerns this clonotype: Sequence at one end of the junction differs from germline and may be a read error. The chain recombines TRBV7-3 with TRBJ1-6; possible D gene TRBD1, 5 bases. The CDR3 consists of 13 residues. The germline V gene has CDR1 SGHTA and CDR2 FQGTGA. The CDR3 region has the DNA TGTGCCACCACCATCGGGGCTAATTTACCCCTCCACTTT. Translated, it gives CATTIGANLPLHF.

This clonotype was detected ten times or more. This chain links TRBV5-1 with TRBJ2-7, with 10 bases that match TRBD1. V was pared by 4 bases and J by 5 bases, with 3 bases of the junction left unmatched. The germline CDR1 and CDR2 sequences are SGHRS and YFSETQ. The CDR3 is made up of 13 amino acids. The CDR3, as DNA: TGCGCCAGCAGCAAAGACAGGGGGCACGAGCAGTACTTC. This sequence encodes CASSKDRGHEQYF.

The chain is built from TRBV20-1 and TRBJ2-5; D could derive from TRBD1 or TRBD2 (5 bases each). The CDR3 totals 15 residues. Germline lookup yields CDR1 DFQATT and CDR2 SNEGSKA (reference sequence). Trimming cost V 4 bases and J 3 bases, with 18 bases left between them. This chain's CDR3 is CSATSGTPKKETQYF. As DNA, the CDR3 is TGCAGTGCTACATCCGGGACCCCCAAAAAAGAGACCCAGTACTTC.

This clonotype was seen at least ten times. This rearrangement joins TRBV4-1 to TRBJ2-5; TRBD2 matches 13 bases. The ends lost 5 bases at V and 3 bases at J; junction bases unmatched: 6. Germline-derived CDR1 and CDR2 are MGHRA and YSYEKL. There are 16 residues in the CDR3. The chain's CDR3 is CASSARGTSGEETQYF. The CDR3 nucleotides read TGCGCCAGCAGCGCGCGCGGGACTAGCGGGGAAGAGACCCAGTACTTC.

This clonotype was detected ten times or more. The chain uses TRBV28 and TRBJ2-1, with 13 nucleotides matching TRBD2. Trimming took 6 bases from V and 7 from J; bases not matched to a gene: 6. This CDR3 has 15 residues. From germline, CDR1 is MDHEN and CDR2 SYDVKM. CDR3 in DNA: TGTGCCAGCAGCCAGACTAGCGGGAGGTTAAATGAGCAGTTCTTC. It codes for CASSQTSGRLNEQFF.

This clonotype was counted many times. This chain uses TRBV20-1 with TRBJ2-1; D gene unclear. Trimming removed 5 bases at V and 2 bases at J, with 16 bases between. Germline lookup yields CDR1 DFQATT and CDR2 SNEGSKA (reference sequence). This CDR3 spans 15 amino acids. The CDR3, as DNA: TGCAGTGCTCCCCGGCGGTCTGCTCCCTACAATGAGCAGTTCTTC. Its translation: CSAPRRSAPYNEQFF.

In this sample, this clonotype turned up many times. The chain couples TRBV6-6 to TRBJ2-5; 9 nucleotides align to TRBD2. The germline gives CDR1 MNHNY, CDR2 SVGAGI (reference sequence). The CDR3 is made up of 14 amino acids. V was clipped by 6 bases and J by 5 bases; unmatched bases: 7. This CDR3 reads CASRVAGEGETQYF. In DNA, the CDR3 is TGTGCCAGCAGGGTAGCGGGAGAAGGCGAGACCCAGTACTTC.

This clonotype was seen many times. The chain recombines TRBV20-1 with TRBJ1-1, with 7 bases that match TRBD1. Germline trimming cut 6 bases from V and 7 bases from J; bases unmatched to any gene: 14. The CDR3 covers 14 residues. The germline gives CDR1 DFQATT, CDR2 SNEGSKA (reference sequence). The CDR3 DNA reads as TGCAGTGCGCCGCAATCAGGGGGTGTCTTTGAAGCTTTCTTT. As protein: CSAPQSGGVFEAFF.

Many counts were recorded for this clonotype. The chain carries TRBV20-1 and TRBJ2-3, with D perhaps TRBD2 (6 bases). Germline V gene data show CDR1 as DFQATT and CDR2 as SNEGSKA (reference sequence). The V and J ends lost 2 bases and 2 bases respectively, with 11 bases between them. CDR3 length equals 14 residues. CDR3 nucleotides: TGCAGTGCTAGATTTAGCGGACCCACAGATACGCAGTATTTT. Translated: CSARFSGPTDTQYF.

The CDR3 DNA reads as TGTGCCAGCAGCCAAGTCCGGACAACTAACTATGGCTACACCTTC. Protein: CASSQVRTTNYGYTF. The chain couples TRBV7-9 to TRBJ1-2, with TRBD1 as a possible D gene (5 bases). The CDR3 loop spans 15 amino acids. V gave up 5 bases and J gave up 0 bases, with 13 bases separating them. Germline V gene data show CDR1 as SEHNR and CDR2 as FQNEAQ (reference sequence). Filled out from reference TRBV7-9 and TRBJ1-2, the complete variable domain reads DTGVSQNPRHKITKRGQNVTFRCDPISEHNRLYWYRQTLGQGPEFLTYFQNEAQLEKSRLLSDRFSAERPKGSFSTLEIQRTEQGDSAMYLCASSQVRTTNYGYTFGSGTRLTVV.

This clonotype was observed at least ten times. The CDR3 bases are TGTGCCAGCAGTTTACAAAATCTCCCGGGCTACAAGATCGTTTCACCCCTCCACTTT. Translation: CASSLQNLPGYKIVSPLHF. The chain employs TRBV27 and TRBJ1-6; no firm D call. Germline V gene lookup returns CDR1 MNHEY and CDR2 SMNVEV (reference sequence). CDR3 length: 19 amino acids. Trimming left V 2 bases short and J 9 bases short, with 26 bases between.

This clonotype was found many times. V is TRBV12-3 or TRBV12-4 and J is TRBJ1-6; unclear D gene. The CDR3 spans 14 residues. Trimming took off 4 bases at V and 5 bases at J, with 9 bases between the two ends. The CDR3, as DNA: TGTGCCAGCAGTTCTTGGGCAGATAATTCACCCCTCCACTTT. Translating it yields CASSSWADNSPLHF.

This clonotype was recorded only once. The V gene is TRBV5-1, the J gene TRBJ2-7, with 7 positions matching TRBD1. V dropped 7 bases and J dropped 2; count of bases not matched to a gene: 9. The CDR3 is 14 residues long. Germline assignment: CDR1 SGHRS and CDR2 YFSETQ. The chain's CDR3 is CASLPTGWTYEQYF. The DNA of the CDR3 is TGCGCCAGCCTTCCGACAGGGTGGACCTACGAGCAGTACTTC.

The chain couples TRBV5-1 to TRBJ2-5; no definite D call. Trimming removed 0 bases from V and 0 bases from J, with 6 bases in between. The CDR3 totals 14 residues. CDR1 SGHRS and CDR2 YFSETQ come from the germline V gene. The chain's CDR3 is CASSLEGHQETQYF. CDR3 nucleotides: TGCGCCAGCAGCTTGGAGGGCCACCAAGAGACCCAGTACTTC.

The chain recombines TRBV7-3 with TRBJ1-1, with D possibly being TRBD1 (6 bases). Trimming shortened V by 1 base and J by 4 bases, and 16 bases separated the two germline ends. This CDR3 has 16 amino acids. Per germline, CDR1 SGHTA and CDR2 FQGTGA. In DNA, the CDR3 is TGTGCCAGCAGCTTAATAAGGGGGGCGGAGGCCACTGAAGCTTTCTTT. It encodes CASSLIRGAEATEAFF.